This entry concerns a single T cell receptor beta chain. Its antigen is unidentified. This sample stems from a study of T cell responses to AZD1222 COVID-19 vaccine. Study conclusions and caveats: Following two doses of AZD1222, Spike-specific TCR breadth and depth rose. The donor cohort was predominantly white British with a female majority, and clonal diversity may have been underestimated. Repertoires were collected only later (after the peak T cell response had occurred).

V lost 3 bases to trimming and J lost 0 bases, with 9 bases between them. Germline CDR1 reads LGHDT; CDR2 reads YNNKEL (reference sequence). The CDR3 consists of 15 residues. Generated by immunoSEQ multiplex PCR, the TCRdb table keeps only in-frame clones and is missing some. The sample contains tens of thousands of clones, over 75% of which appear only once. The chain joins TRBV3-1 (or the pseudogene TRBV3-2) to TRBJ1-3; TRBD1 might be the D (6 bases). This material consisted of peripheral blood, taken on day 0 of AZD1222 vaccination. This TCR derives from an adult in good health. CDR3 loop: CASSHTGNSGNTIYF. CDR3 bases: TGTGCCAGCAGCCATACAGGGAACTCTGGAAACACCATATATTTT.